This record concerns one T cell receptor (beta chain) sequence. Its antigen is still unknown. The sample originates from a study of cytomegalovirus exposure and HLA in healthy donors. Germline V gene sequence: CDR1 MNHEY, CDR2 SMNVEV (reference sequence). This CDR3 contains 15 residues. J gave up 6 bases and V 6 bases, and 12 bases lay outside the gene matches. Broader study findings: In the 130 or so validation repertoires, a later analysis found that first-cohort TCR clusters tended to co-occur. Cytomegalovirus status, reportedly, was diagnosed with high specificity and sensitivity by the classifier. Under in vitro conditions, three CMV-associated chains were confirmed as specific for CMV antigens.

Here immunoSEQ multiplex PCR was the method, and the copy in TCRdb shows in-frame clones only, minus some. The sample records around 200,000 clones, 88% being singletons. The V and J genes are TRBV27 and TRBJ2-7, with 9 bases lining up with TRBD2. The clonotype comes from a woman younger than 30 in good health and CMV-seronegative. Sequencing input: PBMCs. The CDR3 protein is CASRRVSGSIFEQYF. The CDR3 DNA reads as TGTGCCAGCAGAAGGGTTAGCGGGAGTATTTTCGAGCAGTACTTC.